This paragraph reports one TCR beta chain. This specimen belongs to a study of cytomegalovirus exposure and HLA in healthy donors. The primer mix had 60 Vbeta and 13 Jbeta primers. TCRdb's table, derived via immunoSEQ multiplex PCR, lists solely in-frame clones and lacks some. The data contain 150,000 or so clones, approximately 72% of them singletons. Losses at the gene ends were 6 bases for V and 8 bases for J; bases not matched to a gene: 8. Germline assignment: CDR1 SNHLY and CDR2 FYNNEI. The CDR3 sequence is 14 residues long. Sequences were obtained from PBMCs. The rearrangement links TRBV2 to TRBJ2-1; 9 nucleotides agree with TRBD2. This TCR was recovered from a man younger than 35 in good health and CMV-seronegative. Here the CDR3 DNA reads TGTGCCAGCAGGCTGAGCGGGGGGATGGATGAGCAGTTCTTC. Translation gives CASRLSGGMDEQFF. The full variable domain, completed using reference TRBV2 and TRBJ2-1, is EPEVTQTPSHQVTQMGQEVILRCVPISNHLYFYWYRQILGQKVEFLVSFYNNEISEKSEIFDDQFSVERPDGSNFTLKIRSTKLEDSAMYFCASRLSGGMDEQFFGPGTRLTVL.